This T cell receptor beta chain was sequenced during a study of beta chain features in type 1 diabetes. As for the study in general: The study found patients and healthy donors alike in age, gender and cell yields.

The collection from each donor was one heparinised blood draw averaging roughly 100 mL. Expressed TCRB transcripts got sequenced, as all isolated RNA was reverse transcribed. Profiling relied on immunoSEQ multiplex PCR, and the TCRdb table lists in-frame clones only, not all of them. The sample contains some 110,000 clones, over 15% of which appear only once. This CDR3 contains 18 residues. Germline CDR1 and CDR2: SGDLS and YYNGEE. J gave up 4 bases and V 1 base, and 14 bases lay outside the gene matches. Overall study findings and caveats: Shortening that was moderate but significant affected the TCRB CDR3s of Type 1 diabetes patients in all four CD4+ subsets. A PCR bias possibly favoring shorter templates would apply equally to patients and controls.

With respect to this clone: The antigen is not known.

This rearrangement joins TRBV9 to TRBJ2-3; 8 nucleotides line up with TRBD1. The specimen sequenced was central memory CD4+ T cells from blood. The source of this sequence is a man aged 30 to 39 with type 1 diabetes. The CDR3 here is CASSVRSAQQGGADTQYF. CDR3 coding DNA: TGTGCCAGCAGCGTACGTTCGGCTCAACAGGGGGGTGCAGATACGCAGTATTTT. The full variable domain, its missing parts supplied by reference TRBV9 and TRBJ2-3, is DSGVTQTPKHLITATGQRVTLRCSPRSGDLSVYWYQQSLDQGLQFLIQYYNGEERAKGNILERFSAQQFPDLHSELNLSSLELGDSALYFCASSVRSAQQGGADTQYFGPGTRLTVL.